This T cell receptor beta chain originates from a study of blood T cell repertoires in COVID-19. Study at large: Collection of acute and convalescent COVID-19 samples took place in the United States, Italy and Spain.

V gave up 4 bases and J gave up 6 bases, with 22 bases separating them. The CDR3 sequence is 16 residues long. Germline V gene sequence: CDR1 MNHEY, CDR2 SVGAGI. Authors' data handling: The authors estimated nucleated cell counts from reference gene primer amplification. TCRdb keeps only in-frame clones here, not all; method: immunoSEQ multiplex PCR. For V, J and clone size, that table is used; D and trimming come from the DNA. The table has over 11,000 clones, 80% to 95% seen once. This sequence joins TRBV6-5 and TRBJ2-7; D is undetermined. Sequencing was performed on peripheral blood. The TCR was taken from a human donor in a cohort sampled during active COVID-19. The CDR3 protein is CASSSAQRIPPTEQYF. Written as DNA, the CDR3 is TGTGCCAGCAGTTCCGCGCAGCGAATCCCCCCGACCGAGCAGTACTTC.